Presented here are 17 T cell receptor beta chains from one specimen sequenced in a study of T cell changes during pregnancy in multiple sclerosis. Profiled with immunoSEQ multiplex PCR; TCRdb holds only in-frame clones, not every one. The top ten hold 2.8% of the sample, which has some 73,000 clones, around 94% seen once. Material: peripheral blood, obtained in the third trimester of pregnancy. The receptors shown here come from a female donor in good health, enrolled as a control in a pregnancy study.

This clone was seen once. This chain connects TRBV2 to TRBJ2-7; 11 nucleotides align to TRBD1. This CDR3 spans 13 amino acids. CDR1 is SNHLY, CDR2 FYNNEI, per germline. V lost 8 bases, J lost 0 bases, and 0 bases stayed unmatched. CDR3 DNA: TGTGCCAGCGGGACAGGGGGCTCCTACGAGCAGTACTTC. Translating gives CASGTGGSYEQYF. Complete variable domain (other parts from reference TRBV2 and TRBJ2-7): EPEVTQTPSHQVTQMGQEVILRCVPISNHLYFYWYRQILGQKVEFLVSFYNNEISEKSEIFDDQFSVERPDGSNFTLKIRSTKLEDSAMYFCASGTGGSYEQYFGPGTRLTVT.

The genes are TRBV7-9 and TRBJ1-1; possibly TRBD1 for D (6 bases). This CDR3 has 14 residues. Germline lookup yields CDR1 SEHNR and CDR2 FQNEAQ (reference sequence). Deletions cut 7 bases from V and 4 bases from J, with 16 bases between. CDR3 in DNA: TGTGCCAGCACCAAGCCGGACAGTCTCACTGAAGCTTTCTTT. Its protein product is CASTKPDSLTEAFF. The whole variable domain, filled in from reference TRBV7-9 and TRBJ1-1, reads DTGVSQNPRHKITKRGQNVTFRCDPISEHNRLYWYRQTLGQGPEFLTYFQNEAQLEKSRLLSDRFSAERPKGSFSTLEIQRTEQGDSAMYLCASTKPDSLTEAFFGQGTRLTVV.

J is TRBJ1-5 and V is TRBV6-1, with D perhaps matching TRBD1 (5 bases). V was clipped by 3 bases and J by 4 bases, with 10 bases between them. CDR3 size: 14 residues. Germline V gene lookup returns CDR1 MNHNS and CDR2 SASEGT. The CDR3 DNA reads as TGTGCCAGCAGTGATTTAAGGGGTAATCAGCCCCAGCATTTT. Protein: CASSDLRGNQPQHF.

The chain is built from TRBV5-6 and TRBJ2-3; 10 bases are shared with TRBD2. The V and J ends lost 0 bases and 4 bases, in that order; junction bases with no gene match: 5. Germline CDR1 reads SGHDT; CDR2 reads YYEEEE. This CDR3 has 16 amino acids. CDR3 bases: TGTGCCAGCAGCTTGGATAATAGCGGGGGGTCAGATACGCAGTATTTT. Its translation: CASSLDNSGGSDTQYF.

The gene calls are TRBV19 and TRBJ1-6, with 7 positions matching TRBD1. V gave up 6 bases and J gave up 4 bases; unmatched junction bases: 3. The CDR3 runs 14 residues. The germline gives CDR1 LNHDA, CDR2 SQIVND (reference sequence). The CDR3 loop is CASRETGYNSPLHF. CDR3 in DNA: TGTGCCAGTAGGGAGACAGGGTATAATTCACCCCTCCACTTT.

The chain recombines TRBV9 with TRBJ1-4, with D possibly matching TRBD1 (5 bases). This CDR3 has 15 residues. V was cut by 6 bases and J by 5 bases, with 17 bases left in between. Per germline, CDR1 SGDLS and CDR2 YYNGEE. The CDR3 sequence: CASTRQGAGNEKLFF. The CDR3 coding sequence is TGTGCCAGCACCCGACAAGGGGCCGGGAATGAAAAACTGTTTTTT. The full variable domain, rest sourced from reference TRBV9 and TRBJ1-4, is DSGVTQTPKHLITATGQRVTLRCSPRSGDLSVYWYQQSLDQGLQFLIQYYNGEERAKGNILERFSAQQFPDLHSELNLSSLELGDSALYFCASTRQGAGNEKLFFGSGTQLSVL.

V is TRBV28 and J is TRBJ2-2; the match to TRBD2 covers 10 bases. CDR3 length equals 16 residues. The germline gives CDR1 MDHEN, CDR2 SYDVKM. V lost 8 bases to trimming and J lost 0 bases; unmatched junction nucleotides: 6. Here the CDR3 DNA reads TGTGCCAGCTTCCGAGCGGGGGGGACGAACACCGGGGAGCTGTTTTTT. This encodes CASFRAGGTNTGELFF.

The chain couples TRBV10-3 to TRBJ1-3, with 11 positions matching TRBD1. Unmatched junction bases numbered 8, after V lost 6 bases and J lost 4 bases. In germline, CDR1 is ENHRY, CDR2 SYGVKD. The length of the CDR3 is 16 residues. The DNA for the CDR3 is TGTGCCATCAGGGACAGGGGGCTATTCTCGGGAAACACCATATATTTT. Encoded protein: CAIRDRGLFSGNTIYF.

J is TRBJ1-2 and V is TRBV18; possible D gene TRBD1, 5 bases. In germline, CDR1 is KGHSH, CDR2 LQKENI. Between the trimmed V and J ends, which lost 1 base and 3 bases, there was a span of 15 bases. CDR3 length: 16 amino acids. Here the CDR3 reads CASSPLTDIGDYGYTF. The CDR3 nucleotides read TGTGCCAGCTCACCACTGACGGACATAGGGGACTATGGCTACACCTTC. Based on the CDR3 plus reference TRBV18 and TRBJ1-2, the full variable domain is NAGVMQNPRHLVRRRGQEARLRCSPMKGHSHVYWYRQLPEEGLKFMVYLQKENIIDESGMPKERFSAEFPKEGPSILRIQQVVRGDSAAYFCASSPLTDIGDYGYTFGSGTRLTVV.

The chain joins TRBV7-3 to TRBJ1-2; 9 bases map to TRBD1. This CDR3 comprises 15 residues. Trimming took 6 bases from V and 5 from J; bases not matched to a gene: 10. Per germline, CDR1 SGHTA and CDR2 FQGTGA. The CDR3 nucleotides read TGTGCCAGCAGTATACAACCGGGACAGGGATATGGCTACACCTTC. Amino acid sequence: CASSIQPGQGYGYTF.

The genes are TRBV6-6 and TRBJ2-7, with 9 bases aligning to TRBD2. CDR1 is MNHNY, CDR2 SVGAGI, per germline (reference sequence). With V trimmed by 5 bases and J by 3 bases, 5 bases remained unmatched. The CDR3 has 14 residues. The CDR3: CASSPMTSGYEQYF. CDR3 bases: TGTGCCAGCAGTCCGATGACTAGCGGCTACGAGCAGTACTTC.

CDR3 coding DNA: TGTGCCAGCAGTTCACCCCCGGGAACGCAGTATTTT. It specifies CASSSPPGTQYF. The V call is TRBV27, the J call TRBJ2-3; perhaps TRBD2 as D (5 bases). V lost 4 bases to trimming and J lost 9 bases, with 11 bases between them. Per the germline V gene, CDR1 is MNHEY and CDR2 is SMNVEV (reference sequence). The CDR3 loop spans 12 amino acids.

The rearrangement uses TRBV27 and TRBJ2-7; 7 bases agree with TRBD2. J was trimmed by 0 bases and V by 6 bases; bases with no gene match: 11. This CDR3 has 16 amino acids. Germline V gene sequence: CDR1 MNHEY, CDR2 SMNVEV (reference sequence). In nucleotides, the CDR3 is TGTGCCAGCAGACCCCCCACTAGCGCGGCCTCCTACGAGCAGTACTTC. Amino acid sequence: CASRPPTSAASYEQYF.

The V gene is TRBV27, the J gene TRBJ1-5; the D is unclear. The germline gives CDR1 MNHEY, CDR2 SMNVEV (reference sequence). The CDR3 totals 14 residues. Trimming cost V 5 bases and J 3 bases, with 11 bases left between them. CDR3 protein: CASSRANNNQPQHF. CDR3 nucleotides: TGTGCCAGCAGTCGAGCGAATAACAATCAGCCCCAGCATTTT.

This clone occurred once. The genes are TRBV9 and TRBJ2-7; D may be TRBD1 (5 bases). Per germline, CDR1 SGDLS and CDR2 YYNGEE. This CDR3 comprises 14 residues. V was cut by 4 bases and J by 0 bases, with 11 bases left in between. For the CDR3, the DNA is TGTGCCAGCAGCCCCCGACAGAGCTCCTACGAGCAGTACTTC. The encoded protein is CASSPRQSSYEQYF.

The CDR3 DNA reads TGTGCCAGCAGCATAACTAGCGGCCCCACAGATACGCAGTATTTT. Protein sequence: CASSITSGPTDTQYF. The J gene is TRBJ2-3, the V gene TRBV7-2, with 8 bases matching TRBD2. V shed 5 bases and J 2 bases; nucleotides not matched to a gene: 6. Germline V lookup: CDR1 SGHTA, CDR2 FQGNSA. This CDR3 has 15 residues.

The rearrangement joins TRBV6-5 to TRBJ1-4; a weak D match, TRBD1 (6 bases). CDR3 length equals 16 residues. Trimming pared 2 bases from V and 7 bases from J, leaving 17 bases between. The V gene's germline CDR1 is MNHEY and CDR2 SVGAGI. Here the CDR3 reads CASSYQQILGGEKLFF. The CDR3 DNA follows: TGTGCCAGCAGTTACCAACAGATCCTAGGGGGTGAAAAACTGTTTTTT.